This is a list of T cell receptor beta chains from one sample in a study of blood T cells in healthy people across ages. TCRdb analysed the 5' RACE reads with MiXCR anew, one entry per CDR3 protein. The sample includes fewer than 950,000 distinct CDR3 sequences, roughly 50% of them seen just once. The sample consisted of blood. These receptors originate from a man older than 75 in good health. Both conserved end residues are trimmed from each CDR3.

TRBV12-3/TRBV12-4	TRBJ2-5	ASRPAGHYSEQY
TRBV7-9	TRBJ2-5	ASSLALGAGETQY
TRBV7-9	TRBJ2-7	ASSLAGGPEQY
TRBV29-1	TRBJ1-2	SVVKQEGPYGYT
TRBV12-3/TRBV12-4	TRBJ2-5	ASSHFPGTNQETQY
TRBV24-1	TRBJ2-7	ATSGSPSGEQY
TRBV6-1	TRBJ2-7	ASSRTGGNYEQY
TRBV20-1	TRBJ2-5	SAREPGGFQETQY
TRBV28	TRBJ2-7	ASITFRAPGPYEQY
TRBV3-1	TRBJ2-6	ASSHLPGPSSGANVLT
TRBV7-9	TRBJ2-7	ANSSVGEQY
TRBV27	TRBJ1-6	ASSPHRGSKDSPLH
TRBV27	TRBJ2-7	ASSLWGDLATEQY
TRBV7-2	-	ASSSGRDGEQY
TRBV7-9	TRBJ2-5	ASRRQGGGETQY
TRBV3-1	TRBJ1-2	ASSLGTGGYT
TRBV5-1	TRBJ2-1	ASSLVSRSYNEQF
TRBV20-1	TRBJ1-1	SARGGVGVTEAF
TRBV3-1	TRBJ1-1	ASSRNPTGHTEAF
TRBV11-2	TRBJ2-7	ASTWTPGRDYEQY
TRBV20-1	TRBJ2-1	SANPLSTTRSYNEQF
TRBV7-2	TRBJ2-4	ASSPGLAGGPGIQY
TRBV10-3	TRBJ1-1	ATLPSQLGNTEAF
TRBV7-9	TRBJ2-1	ASTLREGPNEQF
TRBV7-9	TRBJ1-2	ASSLETSKGYT
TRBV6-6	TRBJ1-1	ASSTLRGTLNTEAF
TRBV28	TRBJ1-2	ASSSSRDRVRPFNGYT
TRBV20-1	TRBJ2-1	SVIRLASLNEQF
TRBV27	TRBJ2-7	ASSSRDRGYEQY
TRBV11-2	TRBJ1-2	ASSLEPGVGGYT
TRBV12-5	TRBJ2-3	ASAQGDSGMTDTQY
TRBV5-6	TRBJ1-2	ASSPGRLPRLNYGYT
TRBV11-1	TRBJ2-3	ASSPGQGESDTQY
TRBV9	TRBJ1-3	ASSASGGLGNTIY
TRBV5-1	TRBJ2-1	ASSLGGSSSYNEQF
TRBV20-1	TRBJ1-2	SAPGQERPYGYT
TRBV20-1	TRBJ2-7	SAMVLPYEQY
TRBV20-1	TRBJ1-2	SARVPGDLPLYGYT
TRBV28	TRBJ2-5	ASRTGLSETQY
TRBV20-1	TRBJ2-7	SASWAHRGSYEQY
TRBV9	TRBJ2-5	ASSVATWDNEQY
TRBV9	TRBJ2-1	ASSVVGSGASSYNEQF
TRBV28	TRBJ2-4	ASSEGYGDGQY
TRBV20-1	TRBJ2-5	SARSGSSEPQETQY
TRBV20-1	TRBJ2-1	SATSGTGLFNEQF
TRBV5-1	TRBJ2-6	ASSLTGPGANVLT
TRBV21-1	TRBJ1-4	ASRKGGGRRGEKLF
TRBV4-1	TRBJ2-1	ASSFRDSMNNEQF
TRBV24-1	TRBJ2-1	ATGQGVSLGEQF
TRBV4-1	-	ANSQEGTGVEQY
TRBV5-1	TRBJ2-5	ASSAGTPHETQY